This T cell receptor beta chain is from a study of vaccination effects on CD4 cells after COVID-19. Concerning this clone: The antigen is unknown.

Sequenced by immunoSEQ multiplex PCR; TCRdb stores in-frame clones only, minus some. Of roughly 46,000 clones listed, nearly 75% are singletons. The CDR3 spans 13 residues. Germline CDR1 reads MNHEY; CDR2 reads SMNVEV (reference sequence). V lost 2 bases to trimming and J lost 8 bases, with 7 bases between them. The culture ran for around 10 days before CD4+ T cells were isolated. Sometime from March through December 2020, the person acquired a SARS-CoV-2 infection that PCR confirmed. Each participant received a vaccine that was either BNT162b2 or mRNA-1273, given as two doses. This rearrangement joins TRBV27 to TRBJ1-6; no clear D. The sequence was collected from a human donor who had a prior SARS-CoV-2 infection. The sequencing here drew on CD4+ T cells from PBMCs cultured without peptide, taken after COVID-19 vaccination. The CDR3 DNA reads as TGTGCCAGCAGTTTAACGAGTTATTCACCCCTCCACTTT. The encoded protein is CASSLTSYSPLHF.